This T cell receptor beta chain was profiled in a study of blood T cell repertoires in COVID-19. For the study at large: Acute-phase and convalescent COVID-19 samples originated in the United States, Italy and Spain. Nucleic acid was either cDNA or gDNA, and it came from T cells, B-cell-depleted T cells, or PBMCs.

The CDR3 spans 14 residues. The germline V and J ends were trimmed by 5 bases and 0 bases, with 8 bases remaining between them. Germline CDR1 reads SGHTA; CDR2 reads FQGNSA. Original processing notes: The assay estimated nucleated cells by amplifying reference gene primers. Some clones are missing from TCRdb's copy, which holds only in-frame ones; the method was immunoSEQ multiplex PCR. V and J calls and clone size are copied from that table; D and trimming were computed from the DNA. Here the sample spans fewer than 130,000 clones, 88% being singletons. Sample: peripheral blood. The TCR originated in a woman between 50 and 59 years old with acute or convalescent COVID-19. The V and J genes are TRBV7-2 and TRBJ1-3; no reliable D call. CDR3: CASSPQNSGNTIYF. DNA for the CDR3: TGTGCCAGCAGCCCACAAAACTCTGGAAACACCATATATTTT.